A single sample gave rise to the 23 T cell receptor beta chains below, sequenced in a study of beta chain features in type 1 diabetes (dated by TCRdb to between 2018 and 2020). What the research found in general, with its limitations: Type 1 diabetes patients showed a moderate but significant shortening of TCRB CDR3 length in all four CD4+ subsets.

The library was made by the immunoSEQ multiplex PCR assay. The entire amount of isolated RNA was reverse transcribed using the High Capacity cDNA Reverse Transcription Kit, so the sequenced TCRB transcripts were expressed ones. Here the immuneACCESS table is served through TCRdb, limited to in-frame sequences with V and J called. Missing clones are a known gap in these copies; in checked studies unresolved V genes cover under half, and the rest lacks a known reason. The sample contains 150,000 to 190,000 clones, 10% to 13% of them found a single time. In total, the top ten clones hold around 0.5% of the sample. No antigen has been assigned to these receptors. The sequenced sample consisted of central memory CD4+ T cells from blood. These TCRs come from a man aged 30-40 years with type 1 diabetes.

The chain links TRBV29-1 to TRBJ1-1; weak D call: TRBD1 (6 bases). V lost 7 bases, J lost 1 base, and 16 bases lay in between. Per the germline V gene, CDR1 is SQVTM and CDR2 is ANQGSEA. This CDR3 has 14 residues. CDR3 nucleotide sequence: TGCAGCGCCCCTGGGGGGGCGTCGAACACTGAAGCTTTCTTT. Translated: CSAPGGASNTEAFF.

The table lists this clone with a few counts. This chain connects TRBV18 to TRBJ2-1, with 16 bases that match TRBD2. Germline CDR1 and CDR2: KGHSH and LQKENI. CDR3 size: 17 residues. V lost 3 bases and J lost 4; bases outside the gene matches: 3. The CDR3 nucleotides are TGTGCCAGCTCACCCGCGGGACTAGCGGGAGGGTACAATGAGCAGTTCTTC. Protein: CASSPAGLAGGYNEQFF.

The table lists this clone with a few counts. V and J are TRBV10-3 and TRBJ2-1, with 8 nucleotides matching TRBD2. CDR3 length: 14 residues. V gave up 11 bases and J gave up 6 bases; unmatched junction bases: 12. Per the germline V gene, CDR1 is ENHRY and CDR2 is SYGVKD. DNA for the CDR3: TGTGCCTCTCGAACGGTCGGGAGGGGCAATGAGCAGTTCTTC. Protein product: CASRTVGRGNEQFF.

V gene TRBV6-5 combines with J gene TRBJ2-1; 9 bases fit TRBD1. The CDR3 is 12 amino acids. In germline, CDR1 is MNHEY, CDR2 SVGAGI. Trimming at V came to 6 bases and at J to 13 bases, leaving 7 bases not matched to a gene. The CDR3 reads CASSPGTGKQFF. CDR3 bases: TGTGCCAGCAGCCCCGGGACAGGGAAACAGTTCTTC.

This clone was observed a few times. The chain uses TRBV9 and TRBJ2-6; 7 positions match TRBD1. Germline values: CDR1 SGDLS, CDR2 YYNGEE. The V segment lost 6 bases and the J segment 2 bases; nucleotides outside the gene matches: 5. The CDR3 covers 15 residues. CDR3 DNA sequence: TGTGCCAGCACCACAGGGACAGCTGGGGCCAACGTCCTGACTTTC. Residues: CASTTGTAGANVLTF.

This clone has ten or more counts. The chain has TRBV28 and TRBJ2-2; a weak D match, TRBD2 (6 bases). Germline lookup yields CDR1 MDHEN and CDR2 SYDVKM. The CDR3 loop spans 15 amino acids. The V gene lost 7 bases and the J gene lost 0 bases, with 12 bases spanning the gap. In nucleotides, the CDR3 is TGTGCCAGCACCTCACGCGGGGCGAACACCGGGGAGCTGTTTTTT. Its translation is CASTSRGANTGELFF.

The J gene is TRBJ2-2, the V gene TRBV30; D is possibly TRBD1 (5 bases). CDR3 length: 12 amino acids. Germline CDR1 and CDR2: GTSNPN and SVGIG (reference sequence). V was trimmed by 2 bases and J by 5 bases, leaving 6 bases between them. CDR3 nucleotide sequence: TGTGCCTGGAGTAAGGGGACCGGGGAGCTGTTTTTT. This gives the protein CAWSKGTGELFF.

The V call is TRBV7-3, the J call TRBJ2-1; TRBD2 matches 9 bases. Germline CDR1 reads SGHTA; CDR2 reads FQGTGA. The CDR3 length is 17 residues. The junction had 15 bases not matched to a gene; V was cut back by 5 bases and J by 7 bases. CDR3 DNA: TGTGCCAGCAGCCCCCATCTAGTGCGGGAGGGCCGGAATGAGCAGTTCTTC. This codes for CASSPHLVREGRNEQFF.

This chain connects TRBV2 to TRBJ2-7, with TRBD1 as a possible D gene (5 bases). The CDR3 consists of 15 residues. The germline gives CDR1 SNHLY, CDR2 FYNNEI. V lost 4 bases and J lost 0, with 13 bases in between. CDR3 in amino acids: CASSAQGMSSYEQYF. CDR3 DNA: TGTGCCAGCAGTGCCCAGGGTATGAGCTCCTACGAGCAGTACTTC.

This CDR3 is CASTKRWQGEYEQYF. The CDR3, as DNA: TGTGCCAGCACCAAACGGTGGCAGGGGGAGTACGAGCAGTACTTC. The gene calls are TRBV5-6 and TRBJ2-7, with TRBD1 identical over 7 bases. The CDR3 is made up of 15 amino acids. J was trimmed by 4 bases and V by 6 bases; bases with no gene match: 13. Germline V gene sequence: CDR1 SGHDT, CDR2 YYEEEE.

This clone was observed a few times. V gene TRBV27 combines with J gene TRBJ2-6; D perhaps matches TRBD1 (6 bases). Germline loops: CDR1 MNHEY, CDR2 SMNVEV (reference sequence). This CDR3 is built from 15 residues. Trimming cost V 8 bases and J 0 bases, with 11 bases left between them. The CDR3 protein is CASAGAHSGANVLTF. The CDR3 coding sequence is TGTGCCAGCGCAGGGGCCCACTCTGGGGCCAACGTCCTGACTTTC.

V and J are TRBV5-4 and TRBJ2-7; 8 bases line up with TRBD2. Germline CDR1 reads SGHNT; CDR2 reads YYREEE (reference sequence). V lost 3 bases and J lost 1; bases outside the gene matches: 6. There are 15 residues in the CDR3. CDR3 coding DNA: TGTGCCAGCAGCTCCAAAGCGGGAGATTCCTACGAGCAGTACTTC. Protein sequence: CASSSKAGDSYEQYF.

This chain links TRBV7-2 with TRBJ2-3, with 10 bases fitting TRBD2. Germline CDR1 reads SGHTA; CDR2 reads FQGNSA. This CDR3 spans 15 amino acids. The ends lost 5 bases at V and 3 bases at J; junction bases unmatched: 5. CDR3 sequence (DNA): TGTGCCAGCAGCCGTCTAGCGGGAGTAACAGATACGCAGTATTTT. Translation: CASSRLAGVTDTQYF.

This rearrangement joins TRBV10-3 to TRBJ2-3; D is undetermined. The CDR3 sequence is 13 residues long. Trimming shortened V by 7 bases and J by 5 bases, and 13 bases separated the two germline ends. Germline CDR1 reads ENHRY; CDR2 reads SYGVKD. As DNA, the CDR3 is TGTGCCATCAATGGTGGTCCAGGAGATACGCAGTATTTT. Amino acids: CAINGGPGDTQYF.

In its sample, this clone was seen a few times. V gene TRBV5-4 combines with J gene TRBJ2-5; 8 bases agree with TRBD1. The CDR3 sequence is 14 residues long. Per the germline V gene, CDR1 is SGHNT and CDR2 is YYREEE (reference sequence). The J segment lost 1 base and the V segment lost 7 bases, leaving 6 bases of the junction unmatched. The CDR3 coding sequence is TGTGCCAGCCCGAGGACAGGGAGCCAAGAGACCCAGTACTTC. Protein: CASPRTGSQETQYF.

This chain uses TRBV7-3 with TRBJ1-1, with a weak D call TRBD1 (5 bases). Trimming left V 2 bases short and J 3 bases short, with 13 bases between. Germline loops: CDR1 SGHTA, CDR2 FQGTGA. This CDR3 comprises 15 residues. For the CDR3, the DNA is TGTGCCAGCAGCTTAGGGGGAGGGTGGGACACTGAAGCTTTCTTT. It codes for CASSLGGGWDTEAFF.

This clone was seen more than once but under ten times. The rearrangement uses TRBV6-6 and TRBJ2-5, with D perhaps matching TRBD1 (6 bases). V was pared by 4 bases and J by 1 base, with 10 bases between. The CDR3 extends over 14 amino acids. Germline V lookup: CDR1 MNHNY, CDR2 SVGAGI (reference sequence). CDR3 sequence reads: CASSFPGAQETQYF. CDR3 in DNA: TGTGCCAGCAGTTTTCCAGGGGCCCAAGAGACCCAGTACTTC.

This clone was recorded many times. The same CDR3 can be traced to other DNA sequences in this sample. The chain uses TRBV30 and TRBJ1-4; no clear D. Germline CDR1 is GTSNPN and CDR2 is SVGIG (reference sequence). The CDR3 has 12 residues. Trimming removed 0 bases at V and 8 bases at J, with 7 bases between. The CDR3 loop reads CAWSVLREKLFF. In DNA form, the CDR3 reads TGTGCCTGGAGTGTATTGCGGGAAAAACTGTTTTTT.

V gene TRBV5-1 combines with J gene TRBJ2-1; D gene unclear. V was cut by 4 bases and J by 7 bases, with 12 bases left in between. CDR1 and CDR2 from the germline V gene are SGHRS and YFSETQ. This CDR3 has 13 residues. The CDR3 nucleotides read TGCGCCAGCAGCATTCTAGAATCTAATGAGCAGTTCTTC. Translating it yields CASSILESNEQFF.

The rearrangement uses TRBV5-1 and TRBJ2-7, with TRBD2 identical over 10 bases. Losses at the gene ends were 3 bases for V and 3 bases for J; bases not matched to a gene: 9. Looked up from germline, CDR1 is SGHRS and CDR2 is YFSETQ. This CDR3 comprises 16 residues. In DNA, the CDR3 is TGCGCCAGCAGCTCCTACCCCGGGACTAGCGACTACGAGCAGTACTTC. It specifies CASSSYPGTSDYEQYF.

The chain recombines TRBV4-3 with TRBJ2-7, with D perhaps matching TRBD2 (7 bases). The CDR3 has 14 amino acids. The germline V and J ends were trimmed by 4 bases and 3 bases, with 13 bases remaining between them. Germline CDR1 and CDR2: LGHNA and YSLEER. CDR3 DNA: TGCGCCAGCAGCCCGAGGGGGAGGGTCTACGAGCAGTACTTC. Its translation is CASSPRGRVYEQYF.

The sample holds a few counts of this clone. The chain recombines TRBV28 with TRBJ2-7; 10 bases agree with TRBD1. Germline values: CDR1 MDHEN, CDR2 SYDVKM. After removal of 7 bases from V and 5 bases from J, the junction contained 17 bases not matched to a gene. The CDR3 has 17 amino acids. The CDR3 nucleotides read TGTGCCAGCATCCCAGGACCGAGGGACAGGGGACTCGACGAGCAGTACTTC. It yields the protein CASIPGPRDRGLDEQYF.

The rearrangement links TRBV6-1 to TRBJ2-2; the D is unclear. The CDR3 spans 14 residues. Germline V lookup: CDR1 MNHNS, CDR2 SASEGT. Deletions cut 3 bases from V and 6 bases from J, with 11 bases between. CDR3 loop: CASSDLALAGELFF. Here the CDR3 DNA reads TGTGCCAGCAGTGACCTCGCCCTAGCCGGGGAGCTGTTTTTT.